These 20 T cell receptor beta chains came from one sample sequenced in a study of beta chain features in type 1 diabetes. Expressed TCRB transcripts were sequenced because the entire RNA isolate underwent reverse transcription. Clones were read by immunoSEQ multiplex PCR, and TCRdb kept only the in-frame ones, dropping some. This sample has about 210,000 clones; approximately 11% occur once, and the top ten carry less than 1.5%. The sequencing input was central memory CD4+ T cells from blood. The receptor source for this set is a man between 18 and 35 years old in good health.

This clone was observed a handful of times. This chain connects TRBV7-2 to TRBJ1-5; D is uncertain. The germline V and J ends were trimmed by 4 bases and 5 bases, with 6 bases remaining between them. The CDR3 runs 12 residues. CDR1 and CDR2 from the germline V gene are SGHTA and FQGNSA. As DNA, the CDR3 is TGTGCCAGCAGCTCCTACGATCAGCCCCAGCATTTT. Translation: CASSSYDQPQHF.

In this sample, this clone turned up a few times. One end of the junction is discordant with germline, which a read error may explain. This sequence joins TRBV30 and TRBJ2-7; 7 bases align to TRBD2. The germline CDR1 and CDR2 sequences are GTSNPN and SVGIG (reference sequence). This CDR3 is 13 amino acids long. CDR3 DNA: TGTGCCGGGAGGGACGGCGGGTTCGGCGAGCAGTACTTC. The encoded protein is CAGRDGGFGEQYF.

The chain uses TRBV4-2 and TRBJ2-1; 9 bases match TRBD2. Trimming took 4 bases from V and 1 from J; bases not matched to a gene: 5. The CDR3 extends over 16 amino acids. Looked up from germline, CDR1 is LGHNA and CDR2 is YNFKEQ. For the CDR3, the DNA is TGTGCCAGCAGCCGGCTAGCGGGGACTTCCTACAATGAGCAGTTCTTC. The encoded protein is CASSRLAGTSYNEQFF.

This clone has only a few counts. V usage is TRBV2 and J usage is TRBJ2-3; D may be TRBD1 (5 bases). The CDR3 runs to 15 residues. Germline CDR1 is SNHLY and CDR2 is FYNNEI. V dropped 6 bases and J dropped 3 bases, with 16 bases sitting between them. CDR3 region: CASSPGNEATDTQYF. In nucleotides, the CDR3 is TGTGCCAGCAGCCCAGGGAATGAGGCAACAGATACGCAGTATTTT.

This clone was seen at least ten times. V gene TRBV4-2 combines with J gene TRBJ1-2; D uncertain. Trimming pared 1 base from V and 8 bases from J, leaving 11 bases between. The germline gives CDR1 LGHNA, CDR2 YNFKEQ. The CDR3 has 13 residues. The CDR3 loop reads CASSQGTHGGYTF. The DNA for the CDR3 is TGTGCCAGCAGCCAAGGGACGCACGGGGGCTACACCTTC.

This clone was seen only a few times. This rearrangement joins TRBV30 to TRBJ1-2, with D maybe TRBD1 (5 bases). This CDR3 comprises 17 residues. Germline CDR1 reads GTSNPN; CDR2 reads SVGIG (reference sequence). V was clipped by 3 bases and J by 0 bases, with 20 bases between them. The CDR3 is CAWRREGLLRSNYGYTF. DNA of the CDR3: TGTGCCTGGAGGAGGGAGGGACTTCTCCGGTCTAACTATGGCTACACCTTC.

Many counts were recorded for this clone. The genes are TRBV2 and TRBJ2-7, with 8 bases fitting TRBD1. The CDR3 covers 14 residues. V lost 6 bases and J lost 4; bases outside the gene matches: 8. Germline CDR1 is SNHLY and CDR2 is FYNNEI. CDR3 amino acids: CASRKDRASYEQYF. The CDR3 DNA is TGTGCCAGCAGGAAGGACAGGGCGTCGTACGAGCAGTACTTC.

The chain joins TRBV6-5 to TRBJ1-5, with a possible D match to TRBD1 (5 bases). V was shortened by 0 bases and J by 5 bases, with 8 bases between the two germline ends. Germline V CDR1 and CDR2: MNHEY, SVGAGI. The CDR3 has 14 amino acids. Here the CDR3 reads CASSYSGGDQPQHF. The CDR3, as DNA: TGTGCCAGCAGTTACTCGGGGGGGGATCAGCCCCAGCATTTT.

This chain links TRBV27 with TRBJ2-7, with a tentative D call TRBD2 (5 bases). Trimming removed 4 bases at V and 2 bases at J, with 18 bases between. The CDR3 runs 16 residues. CDR1 and CDR2 from the germline V gene are MNHEY and SMNVEV (reference sequence). CDR3 loop: CASSSRKLAKPYEQYF. The CDR3 DNA reads as TGTGCCAGCAGTTCGAGGAAGCTAGCCAAACCCTACGAGCAGTACTTC.

This clone occurred a few times. The genes are TRBV4-3 and TRBJ2-7; 7 nucleotides align to TRBD1. The CDR3 covers 16 residues. Per germline, CDR1 LGHNA and CDR2 YSLEER. V shed 4 bases, J shed 1 base, and the junction held 10 bases outside the gene matches. The CDR3 reads CASSRLLGGQSYEQYF. For the CDR3, the DNA is TGCGCCAGCAGCCGACTCCTAGGGGGCCAATCCTACGAGCAGTACTTC.

The chain links TRBV5-4 to TRBJ2-1; TRBD1 is a possible D gene (5 bases). Germline V gene lookup returns CDR1 SGHNT and CDR2 YYREEE (reference sequence). The CDR3 loop spans 12 amino acids. V shed 2 bases and J shed 14 bases, with 14 bases lying between them. CDR3 sequence: CASSFAEQGEFF. DNA of the CDR3: TGTGCCAGCAGCTTTGCTGAGCAAGGGGAGTTCTTC. The variable domain in full, with the rest retrieved from reference TRBV5-4 and TRBJ2-1, is ETGVTQSPTHLIKTRGQQVTLRCSSQSGHNTVSWYQQALGQGPQFIFQYYREEENGRGNFPPRFSGLQFPNYSSELNVNALELDDSALYLCASSFAEQGEFFGPGTRLTVL.

The V call is TRBV19, the J call TRBJ2-1, with 10 bases fitting TRBD1. Germline V lookup: CDR1 LNHDA, CDR2 SQIVND (reference sequence). The CDR3 sequence is 16 residues long. Unmatched junction bases numbered 3, after V lost 4 bases and J lost 0 bases. The DNA for the CDR3 is TGTGCCAGTAGTAGACAGGGGGCGAGCTCCTACAATGAGCAGTTCTTC. This encodes CASSRQGASSYNEQFF.

This chain's CDR3 is CAWDGGLDQPQHF. Written as DNA, the CDR3 is TGTGCCTGGGACGGAGGGCTGGATCAGCCCCAGCATTTT. This chain links TRBV30 with TRBJ1-5; D ambiguous. Germline loops: CDR1 GTSNPN, CDR2 SVGIG (reference sequence). The CDR3 has 13 residues. Trimming stripped 5 bases from V and 5 bases from J, with 13 bases between. Full variable domain (outside the CDR3, taken from reference TRBV30 and TRBJ1-5): SQTIHQWPATLVQPVGSPLSLECTVEGTSNPNLYWYRQAAGRGLQLLFYSVGIGQISSEVPQNLSASRPQDRQFILSSKKLLLSDSGFYLCAWDGGLDQPQHFGDGTRLSIL.

The CDR3 loop is CASSVGWRVREDTQYF. The CDR3 coding sequence is TGCGCCAGCAGCGTGGGCTGGCGGGTCCGCGAAGATACGCAGTATTTT. The chain has TRBV5-1 and TRBJ2-3; tentative D call: TRBD2 (5 bases). The CDR3 consists of 16 residues. Germline V CDR1 and CDR2: SGHRS, YFSETQ. V dropped 4 bases and J dropped 5 bases, with 20 bases sitting between them.

The chain is built from TRBV21-1 and TRBJ2-7; TRBD2, the table's D call, was not compared with the DNA. TRBV21-1 is labeled a pseudogene. The CDR3 is 11 residues long. The CDR3 loop is CASSCIPVPYF. The CDR3, as DNA: TGTGCCAGCAGCTGTATTCCGGTCCCGTACTTC.

The chain is built from TRBV30 and TRBJ2-1; D is uncertain. The CDR3 is 14 residues long. Between the trimmed V and J ends, which lost 5 bases and 4 bases, there was a span of 15 bases. Per the germline V gene, CDR1 is GTSNPN and CDR2 is SVGIG (reference sequence). CDR3 sequence reads: CAWVGLGRYNEQFF. CDR3 bases: TGTGCCTGGGTCGGGCTAGGGCGGTACAATGAGCAGTTCTTC.

This chain joins TRBV7-3 and TRBJ2-1; no firm D call. Germline V lookup: CDR1 SGHTA, CDR2 FQGTGA. V gave up 1 base and J gave up 0 bases, with 10 bases separating them. This CDR3 contains 16 residues. CDR3 DNA: TGTGCCAGCAGCTTAAGTGGCGCTGCCTCCTACAATGAGCAGTTCTTC. Protein sequence: CASSLSGAASYNEQFF.

This clone was observed a few times. This chain connects TRBV10-3 to TRBJ1-5; D is uncertain. The CDR3 runs to 16 residues. Germline V CDR1 and CDR2: ENHRY, SYGVKD. The V end was cut by 0 bases, the J end by 0 bases, with 9 bases between. The CDR3, as DNA: TGTGCCATCAGTGAGTCGTCGGTATATAGCAATCAGCCCCAGCATTTT. This translates into CAISESSVYSNQPQHF.

J is TRBJ1-3 and V is TRBV7-8; perhaps TRBD1 as D (5 bases). Trimming took off 1 base at V and 3 bases at J, with 7 bases between the two ends. In germline, CDR1 is SGHVS, CDR2 FQNEAQ. The CDR3 contains 14 residues. DNA of the CDR3: TGTGCCAGCAGCTTAGGGGGCCATGGAAACACCATATATTTT. It encodes CASSLGGHGNTIYF.

V is TRBV4-1 and J is TRBJ1-6; a possible D gene is TRBD1 (6 bases). Looked up from germline, CDR1 is MGHRA and CDR2 is YSYEKL. V dropped 4 bases and J dropped 7 bases, with 14 bases sitting between them. The CDR3 has 15 amino acids. CDR3 DNA: TGCGCCAGCAGCCGCGAAACAGGGAGGAATTCACCCCTCCACTTT. The encoded protein is CASSRETGRNSPLHF.